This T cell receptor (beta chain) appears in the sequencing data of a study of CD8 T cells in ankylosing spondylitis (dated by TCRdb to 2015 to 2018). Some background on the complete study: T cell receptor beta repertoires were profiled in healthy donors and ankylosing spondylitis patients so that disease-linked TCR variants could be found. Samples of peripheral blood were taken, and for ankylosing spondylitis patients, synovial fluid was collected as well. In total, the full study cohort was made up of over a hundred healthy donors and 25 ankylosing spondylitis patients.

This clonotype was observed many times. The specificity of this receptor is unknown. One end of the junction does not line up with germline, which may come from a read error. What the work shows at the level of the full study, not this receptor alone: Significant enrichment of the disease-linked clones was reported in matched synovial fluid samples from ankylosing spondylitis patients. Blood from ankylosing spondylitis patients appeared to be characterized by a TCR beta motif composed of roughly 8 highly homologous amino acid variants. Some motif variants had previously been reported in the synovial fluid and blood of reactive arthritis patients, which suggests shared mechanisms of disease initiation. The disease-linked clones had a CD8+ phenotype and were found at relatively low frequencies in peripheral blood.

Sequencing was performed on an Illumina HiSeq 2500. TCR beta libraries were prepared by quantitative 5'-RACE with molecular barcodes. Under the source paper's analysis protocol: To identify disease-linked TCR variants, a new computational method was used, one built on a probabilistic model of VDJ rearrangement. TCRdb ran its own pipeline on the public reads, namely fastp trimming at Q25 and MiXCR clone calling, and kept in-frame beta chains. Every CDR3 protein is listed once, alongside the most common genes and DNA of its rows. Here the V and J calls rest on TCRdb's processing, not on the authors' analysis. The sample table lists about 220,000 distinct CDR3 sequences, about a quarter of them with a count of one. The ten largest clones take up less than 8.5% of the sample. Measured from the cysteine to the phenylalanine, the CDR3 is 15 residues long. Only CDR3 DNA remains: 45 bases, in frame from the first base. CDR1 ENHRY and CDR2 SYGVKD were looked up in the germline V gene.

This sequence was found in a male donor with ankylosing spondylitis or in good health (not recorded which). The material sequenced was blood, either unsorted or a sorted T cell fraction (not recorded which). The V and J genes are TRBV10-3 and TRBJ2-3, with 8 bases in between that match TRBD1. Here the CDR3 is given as CATSEWTGRTDAQYF. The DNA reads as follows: TGTGCCACCAGTGAATGGACAGGGCGCACAGATGCGCAGTATTTT.